Listed below are T cell receptor beta chains from one sample, sequenced in a study of T cell changes during pregnancy in multiple sclerosis. TCRdb keeps only in-frame clones here, not all; method: immunoSEQ multiplex PCR. The sample carries about 61,000 clones, over 80% recorded once. This specimen consisted of peripheral blood, obtained in the first trimester of pregnancy. Every receptor here comes from a female donor in good health, enrolled as a control in a pregnancy study. Both conserved end residues are part of each CDR3. A D gene is named only where the DNA matches it firmly. For some rows the clone size is stated as once, few or many, or as a class when expanded; others skip it.

J: TRBJ2-7; V: TRBV7-6; D: .; size: .; CDR3: CASSLDGRPNYEQYF; DNA: TGTGCCAGCAGCTTAGATGGCAGGCCCAACTACGAGCAGTACTTC
J: TRBJ1-1; V: TRBV7-2; D: .; size: .; CDR3: CASILGTGTEAFF; DNA: TGTGCCAGCATCCTTGGGACCGGGACAGAAGCTTTCTTT
J: TRBJ1-2; V: TRBV13; D: .; size: .; CDR3: CASSLLEEAMDGYTF; DNA: TGTGCCAGCAGCTTATTGGAGGAGGCTATGGACGGCTACACCTTC
J: TRBJ2-4; V: TRBV7-2; D: TRBD2; size: .; CDR3: CASRVGGSDIQYF; DNA: TGTGCCAGCAGAGTGGGGGGGTCTGACATTCAGTACTTC
J: TRBJ1-2; V: TRBV25-1; D: TRBD1; size: .; CDR3: CASSDGGQGYGYTF; DNA: TGTGCCAGCAGTGATGGGGGACAGGGCTATGGCTACACCTTC
J: TRBJ1-5; V: TRBV7-6; D: .; size: .; CDR3: CASSPLTSYRADQPQHF; DNA: TGTGCCAGCAGCCCACTAACAAGTTACCGAGCTGATCAGCCCCAGCATTTT
J: TRBJ1-2; V: TRBV4-1; D: .; size: .; CDR3: CASSQVPAAYGYTF; DNA: TGCGCCAGCAGCCAAGTTCCCGCGGCGTATGGCTACACCTTC
J: TRBJ2-6; V: TRBV5-1; D: .; size: .; CDR3: CASSLGGMSGANVLTF; DNA: TGCGCCAGCAGCTTGGGAGGGATGAGTGGGGCCAACGTCCTGACTTTC
J: TRBJ1-2; V: TRBV4-3; D: .; size: .; CDR3: CASSQKWPGNYGYTF; DNA: TGCGCCAGCAGCCAGAAGTGGCCAGGGAACTATGGCTACACCTTC
J: TRBJ2-5; V: TRBV4-3; D: .; size: .; CDR3: CASSQDQGSETQYF; DNA: TGCGCCAGCAGCCAAGATCAGGGGTCGGAGACCCAGTACTTC
J: TRBJ1-4; V: TRBV4-3; D: TRBD1; size: .; CDR3: CASSQGGTGSKLFF; DNA: TGCGCCAGCAGCCAAGGAGGGACAGGGTCGAAACTGTTTTTT
J: TRBJ2-3; V: TRBV11-2; D: .; size: once; CDR3: CASSPNRDIGHTQYF; DNA: TGTGCCAGCAGCCCCAACCGGGACATAGGGCATACGCAGTATTTT
J: TRBJ1-2; V: TRBV27; D: .; size: .; CDR3: CASSFQDSSYGYTF; DNA: TGTGCCAGCAGTTTCCAGGACAGTTCCTATGGCTACACCTTC
J: TRBJ1-2; V: TRBV19; D: TRBD1; size: .; CDR3: CASRDRGGYGYTF; DNA: TGTGCCAGTCGGGACAGGGGGGGCTATGGCTACACCTTC
J: TRBJ1-1; V: TRBV2; D: .; size: .; CDR3: CASSVGWGLEAFF; DNA: TGTGCCAGCAGTGTGGGTTGGGGGCTGGAAGCTTTCTTT
J: TRBJ2-2; V: TRBV2; D: TRBD1; size: .; CDR3: CASKIDRAAGELFF; DNA: TGTGCCAGCAAGATCGACAGGGCCGCCGGGGAGCTGTTTTTT
J: TRBJ2-2; V: TRBV14; D: TRBD1; size: .; CDR3: CASSQGDRVPTGELFF; DNA: TGTGCCAGCAGCCAAGGGGACAGGGTTCCCACCGGGGAGCTGTTTTTT
J: TRBJ1-1; V: TRBV7-9; D: TRBD1; size: once; CDR3: CASSLGQGDTEAFF; DNA: TGTGCCAGCAGCTTAGGTCAGGGGGACACTGAAGCTTTCTTT
J: TRBJ2-3; V: TRBV7-3; D: .; size: .; CDR3: CASSQRTSDTQYF; DNA: TGTGCCAGCAGCCAACGGACATCGGATACGCAGTATTTT
J: TRBJ2-2; V: TRBV9; D: TRBD2; size: .; CDR3: CASSVAGGYSPGELFF; DNA: TGTGCCAGCAGCGTAGCGGGGGGTTATTCCCCCGGGGAGCTGTTTTTT
J: TRBJ1-6; V: TRBV5-4; D: .; size: .; CDR3: CASSLVGGRTSPLHF; DNA: TGTGCCAGCAGCTTGGTTGGGGGGAGAACTTCACCCCTCCACTTT
J: TRBJ1-3; V: TRBV15; D: .; size: .; CDR3: CATSSSTATSGNTIYF; DNA: TGTGCCACCAGCAGTTCTACCGCAACCTCTGGAAACACCATATATTTT
J: TRBJ2-3; V: TRBV4-3; D: TRBD1; size: .; CDR3: CASSQALRDRGPDTQYF; DNA: TGCGCCAGCAGCCAAGCTCTCCGGGACAGGGGGCCAGATACGCAGTATTTT
J: TRBJ2-1; V: TRBV5-1; D: .; size: .; CDR3: CASSLASNRIDNEQFF; DNA: TGCGCCAGCAGCTTGGCCTCGAACAGGATCGACAATGAGCAGTTCTTC
J: TRBJ2-1; V: TRBV6-4; D: TRBD2; size: .; CDR3: CASSDTGLAGGREQFF; DNA: TGTGCCAGCAGTGACACCGGACTAGCGGGGGGACGAGAGCAGTTCTTC
J: TRBJ2-1; V: TRBV9; D: TRBD2; size: .; CDR3: CASSVSGGSLSSYNEQFF; DNA: TGTGCCAGCAGCGTGAGCGGGGGGAGTTTAAGCTCCTACAATGAGCAGTTCTTC
J: TRBJ1-1; V: TRBV5-8; D: TRBD1; size: .; CDR3: CASSLTGDIGGNAEAFF; DNA: TGTGCCAGCAGCTTAACAGGGGATATCGGGGGCAACGCTGAAGCTTTCTTT
J: TRBJ2-1; V: TRBV7-2; D: TRBD2; size: .; CDR3: CASSLAGTSGDPSYNEQFF; DNA: TGTGCCAGCAGCTTAGCGGGGACTAGCGGGGACCCCTCCTACAATGAGCAGTTCTTC
J: TRBJ2-3; V: TRBV30; D: .; size: .; CDR3: CAWSRGRGLTDTQYF; DNA: TGTGCCTGGAGTCGGGGTAGGGGACTCACAGATACGCAGTATTTT
J: TRBJ1-5; V: TRBV4-2; D: .; size: .; CDR3: CASSQGPRSNQPQHF; DNA: TGTGCCAGCAGCCAAGGTCCCCGGAGCAATCAGCCCCAGCATTTT
J: TRBJ1-2; V: TRBV30; D: .; size: .; CDR3: CAWSTSGGYTF; DNA: TGTGCCTGGAGTACCTCGGGAGGCTACACCTTC
J: TRBJ2-1; V: TRBV9; D: TRBD2; size: .; CDR3: CASSEASGESYEQFF; DNA: TGTGCCAGCAGCGAGGCTAGCGGGGAATCGTATGAGCAGTTCTTC
J: TRBJ2-2; V: TRBV15; D: .; size: .; CDR3: CATSRDSTGELFF; DNA: TGTGCCACCAGCAGAGACAGCACCGGGGAGCTGTTTTTT
J: TRBJ1-5; V: TRBV2; D: .; size: many; CDR3: CASSGDTGSQPQHF; DNA: TGTGCCAGCAGTGGGGATACAGGGAGTCAGCCCCAGCATTTT
J: TRBJ1-4; V: TRBV2; D: .; size: .; CDR3: CASTRISANEKLFF; DNA: TGTGCCAGCACTCGTATTTCGGCTAATGAAAAACTGTTTTTT
J: TRBJ2-1; V: TRBV7-9; D: TRBD2; size: .; CDR3: CASGLAGGPGEQFF; DNA: TGTGCCAGCGGACTAGCGGGGGGGCCGGGTGAGCAGTTCTTC
J: TRBJ2-7; V: TRBV7-3; D: .; size: .; CDR3: CASSSGQTSYEQYF; DNA: TGTGCCAGCAGCTCTGGACAGACTTCCTACGAGCAGTACTTC
J: TRBJ2-3; V: TRBV19; D: .; size: .; CDR3: CASTHGGARDTQYF; DNA: TGTGCCAGTACCCATGGGGGGGCGCGAGATACGCAGTATTTT
J: TRBJ1-2; V: TRBV5-6; D: TRBD1; size: .; CDR3: CASSGDRGYGYTF; DNA: TGTGCCAGCAGCGGCGACAGGGGATATGGCTACACCTTC
J: TRBJ2-5; V: TRBV7-2; D: .; size: .; CDR3: CASSDTTEETQYF; DNA: TGTGCCAGCAGCGATACGACAGAAGAGACCCAGTACTTC
J: TRBJ1-1; V: TRBV7-9; D: TRBD1; size: .; CDR3: CASSLPQTGVTEAFF; DNA: TGTGCCAGCAGCTTGCCCCAGACAGGGGTCACTGAAGCTTTCTTT
J: TRBJ2-3; V: TRBV7-2; D: TRBD1; size: .; CDR3: CASSVNRGRADTQYF; DNA: TGTGCCAGCAGCGTAAATAGGGGGCGGGCAGATACGCAGTATTTT
J: TRBJ1-5; V: TRBV19; D: TRBD1; size: .; CDR3: CASTGTGGRNQPQHF; DNA: TGTGCCAGTACAGGGACAGGGGGTCGCAATCAGCCCCAGCATTTT
J: TRBJ2-7; V: TRBV4-3; D: .; size: .; CDR3: CASSQDFFMLVAGNYEQYF; DNA: TGCGCCAGCAGCCAAGACTTTTTTATGTTGGTGGCGGGAAACTACGAGCAGTACTTC
J: TRBJ1-1; V: TRBV7-2; D: .; size: .; CDR3: CASSVEVQPNTEAFF; DNA: TGTGCCAGCAGCGTCGAGGTGCAGCCGAACACTGAAGCTTTCTTT
J: TRBJ2-2; V: TRBV19; D: .; size: few; CDR3: CASRGTFGSTGELFF; DNA: TGTGCCAGTAGGGGGACTTTTGGCAGCACCGGGGAGCTGTTTTTT
J: TRBJ1-1; V: TRBV6-4; D: .; size: .; CDR3: CASSAVGGGVEAFF; DNA: TGTGCCAGCAGTGCGGTGGGGGGGGGTGTTGAAGCTTTCTTT
J: TRBJ1-2; V: TRBV27; D: .; size: .; CDR3: CASGVHGNYGYTF; DNA: TGTGCCAGCGGAGTCCACGGTAACTATGGCTACACCTTC